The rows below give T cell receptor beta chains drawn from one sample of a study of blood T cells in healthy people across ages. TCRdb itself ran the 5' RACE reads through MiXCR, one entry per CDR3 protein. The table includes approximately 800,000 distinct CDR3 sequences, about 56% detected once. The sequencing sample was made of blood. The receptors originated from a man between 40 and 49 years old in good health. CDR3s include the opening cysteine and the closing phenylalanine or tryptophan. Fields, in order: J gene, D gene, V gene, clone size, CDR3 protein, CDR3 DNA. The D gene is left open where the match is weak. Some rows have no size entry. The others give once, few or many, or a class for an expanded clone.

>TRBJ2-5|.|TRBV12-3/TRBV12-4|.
CASSRSDGGGRETQYF
TGTGCCAGCAGTCGCTCAGATGGGGGAGGAAGGGAGACCCAGTACTTC
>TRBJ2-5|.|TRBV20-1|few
CSASMVEETQYF
TGCAGTGCTTCCATGGTTGAGGAGACCCAGTACTTC
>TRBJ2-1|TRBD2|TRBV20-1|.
CSANGGDNEQFF
TGCAGTGCTAACGGGGGGGACAATGAGCAGTTCTTC
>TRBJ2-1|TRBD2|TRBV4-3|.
CASSQDLSGDAYNEQFF
TGCGCCAGCAGCCAAGATCTCAGCGGGGATGCCTACAATGAGCAGTTCTTC
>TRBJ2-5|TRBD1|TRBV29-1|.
CSVLTGTGSLQYF
TGTAGCGTACTAACCGGGACAGGGTCCCTCCAGTACTTC
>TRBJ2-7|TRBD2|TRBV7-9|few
CASSSERGVNEQYF
TGTGCCAGCAGCTCTGAGCGGGGGGTAAACGAGCAGTACTTC
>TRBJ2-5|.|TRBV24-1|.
CATSDAGQKETQYF
TGTGCCACCAGTGACGCCGGACAGAAAGAGACCCAGTACTTC
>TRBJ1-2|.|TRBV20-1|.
CSAKRTGWRGYTF
TGCAGTGCTAAACGCACAGGGTGGAGAGGCTACACCTTC
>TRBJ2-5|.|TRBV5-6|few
CASSPGGATLQETQYF
TGTGCCAGCAGCCCTGGGGGAGCTACCCTCCAAGAGACCCAGTACTTC
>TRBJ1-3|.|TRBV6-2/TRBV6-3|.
CASSYLRDGRNTIYF
TGTGCCAGCAGTTACCTGAGGGATGGTCGAAACACCATATATTTT
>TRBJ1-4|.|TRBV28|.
CASSFPTPGRKSEKLFF
TGTGCCAGCAGTTTCCCTACACCGGGAAGAAAAAGTGAAAAACTGTTTTTT
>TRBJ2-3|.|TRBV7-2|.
CASSLNLAPQYF
TGTGCCAGCAGCTTAAATCTAGCGCCGCAGTATTTT
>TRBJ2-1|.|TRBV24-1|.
CATSDGRGATEQFF
TGTGCCACCAGTGACGGTCGGGGGGCGACTGAGCAGTTCTTC
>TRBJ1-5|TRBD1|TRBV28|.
CASRRAGTGDEQPQHF
TGTGCCAGCAGACGCGCCGGGACAGGGGATGAACAGCCCCAGCATTTT
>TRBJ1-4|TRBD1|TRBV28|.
CASSLGAGTDEKLFF
TGTGCCAGCAGTTTAGGGGCCGGGACAGATGAAAAACTGTTTTTT
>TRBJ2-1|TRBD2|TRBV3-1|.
CASSQGQGLHNEQFF
TGTGCCAGCAGCCAAGGTCAGGGACTACACAATGAGCAGTTCTTC
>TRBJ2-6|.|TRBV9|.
CASSVVSSGGANVLTF
TGTGCCAGCAGCGTAGTCTCGTCAGGTGGGGCCAACGTCCTGACTTTC
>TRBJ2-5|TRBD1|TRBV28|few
CASRRTGSTFQETQYF
TGTGCCAGCAGGCGGACAGGGTCGACCTTCCAAGAGACCCAGTACTTC
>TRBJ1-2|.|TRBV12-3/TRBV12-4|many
CASSLARQSGYTF
TGTGCCAGCAGTTTAGCGCGACAATCTGGCTACACCTTC
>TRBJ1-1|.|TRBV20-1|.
CSAEPASEEMNTEAFF
TGCAGTGCCGAACCGGCTTCCGAGGAAATGAACACTGAAGCTTTCTTT
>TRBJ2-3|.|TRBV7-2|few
CASSPRGSLPDTQYF
TGTGCCAGCAGCCCAAGGGGTAGTCTCCCAGATACGCAGTATTTT
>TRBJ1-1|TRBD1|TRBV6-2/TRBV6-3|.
CASSSRQGLTEAFF
TGTGCCAGCAGTTCTCGACAGGGTTTGACTGAAGCTTTCTTT
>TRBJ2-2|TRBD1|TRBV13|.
CASSPRQGAVGELFF
TGTGCCAGCAGCCCGCGACAGGGGGCGGTCGGGGAGCTGTTTTTT
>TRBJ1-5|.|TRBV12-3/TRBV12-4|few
CASSLVGLGNQPQHF
TGTGCCAGCAGTTTGGTGGGGCTTGGTAATCAGCCCCAGCATTTT
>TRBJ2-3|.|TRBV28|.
CASSLDSGDGDTQYF
TGTGCCAGCAGTTTGGACAGCGGGGACGGGGATACGCAGTATTTT
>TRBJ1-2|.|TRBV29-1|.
CSVEEPGDYGYTF
TGCAGCGTTGAAGAGCCTGGGGACTATGGCTACACCTTC
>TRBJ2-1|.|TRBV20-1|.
CSASLRGTAYEQFF
TGCAGTGCTAGTTTACGGGGGACGGCGTATGAGCAGTTCTTC
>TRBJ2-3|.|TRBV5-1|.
CASHQGGEDTQYF
TGCGCCAGCCACCAGGGGGGGGAAGATACGCAGTATTTT
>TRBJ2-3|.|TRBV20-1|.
CSAGGGGITGTDTQYF
TGCAGTGCTGGAGGAGGCGGGATAACTGGCACAGATACGCAGTATTTT
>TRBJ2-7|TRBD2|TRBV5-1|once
CASSPSGRAPYEQYF
TGCGCCAGCAGTCCAAGCGGGAGGGCCCCCTACGAGCAGTACTTC
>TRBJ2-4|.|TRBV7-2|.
CASSLVQTKNIQYF
TGTGCCAGCAGCTTAGTACAAACCAAAAACATTCAGTACTTC
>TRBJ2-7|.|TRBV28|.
CASSSHPAGIATYEQYF
TGTGCCAGCAGTTCCCATCCCGCTGGGATTGCCACCTACGAGCAGTACTTC
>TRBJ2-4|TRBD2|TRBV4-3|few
CASSRQRPTSGSDIQYF
TGCGCCAGCAGCCGACAACGACCGACTAGCGGGAGCGACATTCAGTACTTC
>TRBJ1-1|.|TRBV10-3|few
CAISEFGGGNTEAFF
TGTGCCATCAGTGAGTTTGGGGGGGGGAACACTGAAGCTTTCTTT
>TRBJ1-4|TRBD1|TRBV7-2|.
CASSQQGASNEKLFF
TGTGCCAGCAGCCAACAGGGGGCCTCTAATGAAAAACTGTTTTTT
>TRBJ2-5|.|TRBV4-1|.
CASSQPKLNSGAPGETQYF
TGCGCCAGCAGCCAACCCAAACTCAACAGCGGAGCCCCCGGTGAGACCCAGTACTTC
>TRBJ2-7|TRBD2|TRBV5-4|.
CASSSGPAGAGYEQYF
TGTGCCAGCAGCTCTGGACCAGCGGGAGCGGGCTACGAGCAGTACTTC
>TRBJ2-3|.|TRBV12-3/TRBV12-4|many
CASSRREFRDTQYF
TGTGCCAGCAGTAGAAGAGAGTTCAGAGATACGCAGTATTTT
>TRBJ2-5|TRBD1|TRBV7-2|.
CASSIGTGDEQYF
TGTGCCAGCAGCATAGGGACAGGGGATGAGCAGTACTTC
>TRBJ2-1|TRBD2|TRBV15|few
CATSGTSGGRSVYEQFF
TGTGCCACCAGCGGAACATCGGGGGGGCGTTCCGTGTATGAGCAGTTCTTC
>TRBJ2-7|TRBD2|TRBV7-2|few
CASSRLAGNYEQYF
TGTGCCAGCAGCCGATTAGCGGGGAATTACGAGCAGTACTTC
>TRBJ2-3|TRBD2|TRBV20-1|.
CSAPGLADPDTQYF
TGCAGTGCTCCGGGACTAGCGGACCCAGATACGCAGTATTTT
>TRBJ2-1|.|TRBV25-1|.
CASSEMVALRVDEQFF
TGTGCCAGCAGTGAAATGGTGGCTCTCCGGGTGGATGAGCAGTTCTTC
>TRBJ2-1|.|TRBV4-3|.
CASSQDGGAARGEQFF
TGCGCCAGCAGCCAAGATGGGGGAGCGGCTAGGGGTGAGCAGTTCTTC
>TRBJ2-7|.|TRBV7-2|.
CASSLKATRGGSYEQYF
TGTGCCAGCAGCTTAAAGGCGACAAGGGGAGGATCCTACGAGCAGTACTTC
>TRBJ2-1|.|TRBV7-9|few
CASSTVRAASSYNEQFF
TGTGCCAGCAGCACGGTCCGAGCGGCCTCATCCTACAATGAGCAGTTCTTC
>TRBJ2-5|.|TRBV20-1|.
CSAREYGGRGETQYF
TGCAGTGCTAGAGAGTACGGGGGGCGGGGAGAGACCCAGTACTTC
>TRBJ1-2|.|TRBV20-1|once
CSAEGHAAFGYTF
TGCAGTGCCGAGGGTCATGCGGCCTTTGGCTACACCTTC
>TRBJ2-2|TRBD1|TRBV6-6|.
CASSRTGEGTGELFF
TGTGCCAGCAGTCGGACAGGGGAAGGCACCGGGGAGCTGTTTTTT
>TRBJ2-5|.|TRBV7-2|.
CASSSQPGAPRLETQYF
TGTGCCAGCAGCTCGCAACCGGGGGCCCCAAGGTTAGAGACCCAGTACTTC
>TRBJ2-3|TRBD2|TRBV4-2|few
CASSQDGPSGGAPDTQYF
TGTGCCAGCAGCCAAGATGGCCCTAGCGGGGGGGCACCAGATACGCAGTATTTT